Below are 28 T cell receptor beta chains sequenced from a single sample in a study of shared clonotypes between healthy human individuals. Here immunoSEQ multiplex PCR was the method, and the copy in TCRdb shows in-frame clones only, minus some. The data contain over a million clones, approximately 80% of them singletons. The sequenced sample was memory CD4+ T cells from PBMCs. Subset meaning: CD45RA-negative fraction. These receptor sequences come from a man between 18 and 35 years old in good health. Some clones in this sample may be carry-over from other donors' samples.

The CDR3 nucleotides are TGTGCCAGCAGTATTCCTCCGGGACTCGAGCAGTTCTTC. This translates into CASSIPPGLEQFF. J is TRBJ2-1 and V is TRBV28; tentatively, D is TRBD2 (6 bases). V lost 5 bases and J 10 bases, leaving 15 bases between the germline ends. This CDR3 spans 13 amino acids. Germline values: CDR1 MDHEN, CDR2 SYDVKM. The complete variable domain, with remaining parts taken from reference TRBV28 and TRBJ2-1, reads DVKVTQSSRYLVKRTGEKVFLECVQDMDHENMFWYRQDPGLGLRLIYFSYDVKMKEKGDIPEGYSVSREKKERFSLILESASTNQTSMYLCASSIPPGLEQFFGPGTRLTVL.

The table lists this clone with a few counts. The J gene is TRBJ2-6, the V gene TRBV4-3; 8 bases align to TRBD1. After removal of 0 bases from V and 3 bases from J, the junction contained 7 bases not matched to a gene. The germline V gene has CDR1 LGHNA and CDR2 YSLEER. The CDR3 sequence is 18 residues long. The CDR3 DNA reads as TGCGCCAGCAGCCAAGAGGCAGGGGGCTTCAGTGGGGCCAACGTCCTGACTTTC. Translated, it gives CASSQEAGGFSGANVLTF.

The V gene is TRBV5-1, the J gene TRBJ2-7; TRBD2 matches at 9 bases. Germline CDR1 SGHRS, CDR2 YFSETQ. The V gene end was trimmed by 4 bases and the J gene end by 7 bases; junction bases not matched to a gene: 9. The CDR3 runs to 14 residues. The DNA for the CDR3 is TGCGCCAGCAGCCCCAGGACTAGCGCGATGGAGCAGTACTTC. Amino acid sequence: CASSPRTSAMEQYF.

This clone was picked up a small number of times. The J gene is TRBJ1-5, the V gene TRBV7-3; D not certain. There are 13 residues in the CDR3. With 1 base removed from V and 6 bases from J, the gap between germline ends came to 7 bases. CDR1 and CDR2 (germline): SGHTA, FQGTGA. The chain's CDR3 is CASSLIVGQPQHF. CDR3 sequence (DNA): TGTGCCAGCAGCTTAATCGTAGGTCAGCCCCAGCATTTT.

The chain employs TRBV29-1 and TRBJ2-7; TRBD1 agrees at 12 bases. This CDR3 has 14 residues. Germline V CDR1 and CDR2: SQVTM, ANQGSEA. The junction had 7 bases not matched to a gene; V was cut back by 7 bases and J by 3 bases. The CDR3 sequence is CSASGTGGYYEQYF. The CDR3 DNA reads TGCAGCGCATCCGGGACAGGGGGCTACTACGAGCAGTACTTC.

The chain is built from TRBV28 and TRBJ1-2; D is ambiguous. The V gene lost 8 bases and the J gene lost 4 bases, with 11 bases spanning the gap. This CDR3 contains 12 residues. CDR1 is MDHEN and CDR2 is SYDVKM in the germline V gene. CDR3 nucleotides: TGTGCCAGCGAGACTCCCCTCTATGGCTACACCTTC. Its translation: CASETPLYGYTF.

V and J are TRBV5-1 and TRBJ1-5, with 10 positions matching TRBD1. Germline trimming cut 1 base from V and 7 bases from J; bases unmatched to any gene: 8. This CDR3 region has 16 residues. Germline-derived CDR1 and CDR2 are SGHRS and YFSETQ. CDR3 protein: CASSLLGTGVGQPQHF. In DNA form, the CDR3 reads TGCGCCAGCAGCTTGTTGGGGACAGGGGTAGGACAGCCCCAGCATTTT.

Details on this clone: Given a much more abundant clone one base away, this may be a read error. The same CDR3 can be traced to other DNA sequences in this sample. The CDR3: CASSYRREVPNEQFF. In nucleotides, the CDR3 is TGTGCCAGCAGTTACAGGCGGGAGGTCCCCAATGAGCAGTTCTTC. The chain carries TRBV6-5 and TRBJ2-1, with 8 bases lining up with TRBD2. The junction had 6 bases not matched to a gene; V was cut back by 2 bases and J by 6 bases. Germline lookup yields CDR1 MNHEY and CDR2 SVGAGI. The CDR3 runs 15 residues.

This chain uses TRBV7-9 with TRBJ2-7; 9 bases map to TRBD2. Germline values: CDR1 SEHNR, CDR2 FQNEAQ (reference sequence). The V gene end was trimmed by 5 bases and the J gene end by 6 bases; junction bases not matched to a gene: 11. The CDR3 runs to 15 residues. The CDR3 region is CASSGLAGEAGEQYF. CDR3 sequence (DNA): TGTGCCAGCAGCGGGTTAGCGGGAGAGGCAGGCGAGCAGTACTTC.

In the case of this clone: The identical CDR3 is also encoded by other nucleotide sequences in the sample. The gene calls are TRBV19 and TRBJ1-2; D unclear. The CDR3 runs to 13 residues. Trimming took off 1 base at V and 4 bases at J, with 7 bases between the two ends. CDR1 and CDR2 from the germline V gene are LNHDA and SQIVND (reference sequence). As DNA, the CDR3 is TGTGCCAGTAGTATAGGAGGGAGCTATGGCTACACCTTC. Its protein product is CASSIGGSYGYTF.

V and J are TRBV16 and TRBJ1-4; D gene ambiguous. V was cut by 1 base and J by 7 bases, with 13 bases left in between. CDR1 KGHSY and CDR2 FQNENV come from the germline V gene. This CDR3 is built from 15 residues. In DNA, the CDR3 is TGTGCCAGCAGCCAATGGGGAGAGGGAAGTGAAAAACTGTTTTTT. Its protein is CASSQWGEGSEKLFF.

This clone was counted a few times. The CDR3: CASRDRQPNEKLFF. CDR3 nucleotide sequence: TGTGCCAGCAGGGACCGACAGCCTAATGAAAAACTGTTTTTT. The rearrangement joins TRBV6-1 to TRBJ1-4, with a tentative D call TRBD1 (5 bases). The CDR3 is made up of 14 amino acids. Germline-derived CDR1 and CDR2 are MNHNS and SASEGT. V was cut by 6 bases and J by 3 bases, with 11 bases left in between.

This clone was seen many times. Other DNA sequences in this specimen translate into the identical CDR3. The V call is TRBV30, the J call TRBJ1-5; 11 nucleotides align to TRBD1. Germline CDR1 GTSNPN, CDR2 SVGIG (reference sequence). Trimming at V came to 4 bases and at J to 0 bases, leaving 2 bases not matched to a gene. This CDR3 comprises 15 residues. In DNA, the CDR3 is TGTGCCTGGAAAGGACAGGGGGCTAGCAATCAGCCCCAGCATTTT. The encoded protein is CAWKGQGASNQPQHF.

The chain carries TRBV18 and TRBJ2-1; D tentatively fits TRBD1 or TRBD2 (5 bases each). The germline V and J ends were trimmed by 4 bases and 3 bases, with 13 bases remaining between them. The CDR3 is 15 amino acids. Germline-derived CDR1 and CDR2 are KGHSH and LQKENI. The DNA for the CDR3 is TGTGCCAGCTCACGGGGACGTGAGGACTACAATGAGCAGTTCTTC. This sequence encodes CASSRGREDYNEQFF.

This clone has a handful of counts. The gene calls are TRBV2 and TRBJ1-5; tentatively, D is TRBD1 (6 bases). CDR3 length: 16 residues. Germline CDR1 reads SNHLY; CDR2 reads FYNNEI. V was shortened by 3 bases and J by 6 bases, with 18 bases between the two germline ends. The chain's CDR3 is CASSELGGGGGQPQHF. The DNA of the CDR3 is TGTGCCAGCAGTGAGCTAGGGGGGGGTGGTGGTCAGCCCCAGCATTTT.

The gene calls are TRBV9 and TRBJ1-2; the D is unclear. The CDR3 has 15 amino acids. Trimming pared 0 bases from V and 4 bases from J, leaving 13 bases between. CDR1 and CDR2 (germline): SGDLS, YYNGEE. As DNA, the CDR3 is TGTGCCAGCAGCGTAGCTCCAGGAACAACCTATGGCTACACCTTC. Its translation is CASSVAPGTTYGYTF.

The chain is built from TRBV7-8 and TRBJ1-5; possible D gene TRBD1, 5 bases. Trimming left V 2 bases short and J 6 bases short, with 14 bases between. This CDR3 contains 15 residues. Germline CDR1 reads SGHVS; CDR2 reads FQNEAQ. CDR3 amino acids: CASSLIRARGQPQHF. The DNA for the CDR3 is TGTGCCAGCAGCTTAATCAGGGCCCGTGGTCAGCCCCAGCATTTT.

This rearrangement joins TRBV7-3 to TRBJ2-3, with 10 positions matching TRBD2. The trim removed 1 base at V and 1 base at J, leaving 8 bases unmatched. Per the germline V gene, CDR1 is SGHTA and CDR2 is FQGTGA. The CDR3 runs 18 residues. CDR3 bases: TGTGCCAGCAGCTTAAGCCCTAGCGGGAGAACGGGCACAGATACGCAGTATTTT. Its translation is CASSLSPSGRTGTDTQYF.

The chain combines TRBV7-9 with TRBJ1-4; D unresolved. Trimming pared 1 base from V and 11 bases from J, leaving 23 bases between. This CDR3 is 17 amino acids long. The germline V gene encodes CDR1 SEHNR and CDR2 FQNEAQ (reference sequence). The DNA for the CDR3 is TGTGCCAGCAGCTTAGTGGGTCGGGAGGTGATGATCGGGAAACTGTTTTTT. Protein product: CASSLVGREVMIGKLFF.

The rearrangement links TRBV5-1 to TRBJ2-1; the match to TRBD2 covers 10 bases. Germline V gives CDR1 SGHRS, CDR2 YFSETQ. The CDR3 contains 16 residues. With 0 bases clipped from V and 8 bases from J, the junction kept 8 bases outside the gene matches. CDR3 nucleotide sequence: TGCGCCAGCAGCTTGGTGTCTAGCGGGAGCATCTATGAGCAGTTCTTC. Amino acid sequence: CASSLVSSGSIYEQFF.

This clone was observed a single time. V usage is TRBV29-1 and J usage is TRBJ1-5; D is ambiguous. CDR1 SQVTM and CDR2 ANQGSEA come from the germline V gene. The CDR3 covers 13 residues. The V end was cut by 5 bases, the J end by 5 bases, with 13 bases between. The CDR3, as DNA: TGCAGCGTTAAGGGTGGCCACGATCAGCCCCAGCATTTT. It encodes CSVKGGHDQPQHF.

The table lists this clone with a few counts. Other DNA sequences within the sample encode an identical CDR3. The chain links TRBV29-1 to TRBJ1-1; no definite D call. Germline CDR1 and CDR2: SQVTM and ANQGSEA. This CDR3 spans 11 amino acids. Deletions cut 3 bases from V and 1 base from J, with 3 bases between. The CDR3 bases are TGCAGCGTTGAGAAGAACACTGAAGCTTTCTTT. As protein: CSVEKNTEAFF.

The chain recombines TRBV5-4 with TRBJ2-2, with D uncertain. V was pared by 0 bases and J by 0 bases, with 9 bases between. The CDR3 contains 16 residues. Germline V gene data show CDR1 as SGHNT and CDR2 as YYREEE (reference sequence). The CDR3 reads CASSLGSGTNTGELFF. As DNA, the CDR3 is TGTGCCAGCAGCTTGGGTTCTGGGACGAACACCGGGGAGCTGTTTTTT.

This chain joins TRBV7-2 and TRBJ2-6; D is perhaps TRBD1 (6 bases). Trimming left V 5 bases short and J 0 bases short, with 11 bases between. Looked up from germline, CDR1 is SGHTA and CDR2 is FQGNSA. This CDR3 is built from 16 residues. CDR3 region: CASSAAQGSGANVLTF. As DNA, the CDR3 is TGTGCCAGCAGCGCCGCACAGGGCTCTGGGGCCAACGTCCTGACTTTC.

This clone was detected only once. CDR3 amino acids: CASTNVGALGNTIYF. The CDR3 nucleotides read TGTGCCAGCACCAACGTCGGAGCTCTTGGAAACACCATATATTTT. The chain uses TRBV7-2 and TRBJ1-3; D remains unclear. V was shortened by 7 bases and J by 3 bases, with 16 bases between the two germline ends. In germline, CDR1 is SGHTA, CDR2 FQGNSA. There are 15 residues in the CDR3.

In the case of this clone: Other DNA sequences in the same sample also yield this CDR3. The chain links TRBV11-3 to TRBJ2-3; no firm D call. The ends were cut back, 1 base at V and 3 bases at J, with 8 bases in the middle. CDR3 length: 14 residues. Germline CDR1 and CDR2: SGHNT and YENEEA. Here the CDR3 DNA reads TGTGCCAGCAGCTTAGGGCCTGGGACAGATACGCAGTATTTT. This translates into CASSLGPGTDTQYF.

The chain carries TRBV28 and TRBJ1-5; TRBD1 is a possible D gene (5 bases). Germline V lookup: CDR1 MDHEN, CDR2 SYDVKM. V lost 8 bases and J lost 4, with 21 bases in between. This CDR3 region has 16 residues. In DNA form, the CDR3 reads TGTGCCAGCGGAACAAAGGGGAGGGGAGGGAATCAGCCCCAGCATTTT. Translating gives CASGTKGRGGNQPQHF.

The chain has TRBV29-1 and TRBJ2-7; D may correspond to TRBD1 or TRBD2 (5 bases each). The CDR3 runs 14 residues. Germline V CDR1 and CDR2: SQVTM, ANQGSEA. The ends were cut back, 2 bases at V and 7 bases at J, with 18 bases in the middle. This CDR3 reads CSVETGRTLREQYF. The DNA for the CDR3 is TGCAGCGTTGAAACAGGCCGGACTCTGAGGGAGCAGTACTTC.